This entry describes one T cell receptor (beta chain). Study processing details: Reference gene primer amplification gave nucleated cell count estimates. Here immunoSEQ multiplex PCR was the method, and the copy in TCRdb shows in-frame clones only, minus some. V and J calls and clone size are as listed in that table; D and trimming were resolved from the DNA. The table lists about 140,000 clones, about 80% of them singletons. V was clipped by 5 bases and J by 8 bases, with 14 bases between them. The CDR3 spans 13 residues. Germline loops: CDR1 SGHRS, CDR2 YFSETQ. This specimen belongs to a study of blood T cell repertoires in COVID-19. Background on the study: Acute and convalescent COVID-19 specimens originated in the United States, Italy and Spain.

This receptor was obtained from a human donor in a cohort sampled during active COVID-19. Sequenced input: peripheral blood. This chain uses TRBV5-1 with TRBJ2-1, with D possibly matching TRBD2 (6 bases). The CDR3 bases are TGCGCCAGCAGACCTCGGACGGGGGATGAGCAGTTCTTC. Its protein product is CASRPRTGDEQFF.